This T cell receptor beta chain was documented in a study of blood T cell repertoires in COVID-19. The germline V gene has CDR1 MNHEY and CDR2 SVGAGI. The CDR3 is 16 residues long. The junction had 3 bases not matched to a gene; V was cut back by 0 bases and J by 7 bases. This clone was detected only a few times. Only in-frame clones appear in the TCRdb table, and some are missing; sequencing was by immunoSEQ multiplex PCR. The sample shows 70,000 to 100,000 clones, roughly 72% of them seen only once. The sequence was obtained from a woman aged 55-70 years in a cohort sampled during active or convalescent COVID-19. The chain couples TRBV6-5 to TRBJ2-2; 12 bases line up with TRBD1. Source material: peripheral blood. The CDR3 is CASSYSGTGGHGELFF. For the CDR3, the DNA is TGTGCCAGCAGTTACTCCGGGACAGGGGGCCACGGGGAGCTGTTTTTT.